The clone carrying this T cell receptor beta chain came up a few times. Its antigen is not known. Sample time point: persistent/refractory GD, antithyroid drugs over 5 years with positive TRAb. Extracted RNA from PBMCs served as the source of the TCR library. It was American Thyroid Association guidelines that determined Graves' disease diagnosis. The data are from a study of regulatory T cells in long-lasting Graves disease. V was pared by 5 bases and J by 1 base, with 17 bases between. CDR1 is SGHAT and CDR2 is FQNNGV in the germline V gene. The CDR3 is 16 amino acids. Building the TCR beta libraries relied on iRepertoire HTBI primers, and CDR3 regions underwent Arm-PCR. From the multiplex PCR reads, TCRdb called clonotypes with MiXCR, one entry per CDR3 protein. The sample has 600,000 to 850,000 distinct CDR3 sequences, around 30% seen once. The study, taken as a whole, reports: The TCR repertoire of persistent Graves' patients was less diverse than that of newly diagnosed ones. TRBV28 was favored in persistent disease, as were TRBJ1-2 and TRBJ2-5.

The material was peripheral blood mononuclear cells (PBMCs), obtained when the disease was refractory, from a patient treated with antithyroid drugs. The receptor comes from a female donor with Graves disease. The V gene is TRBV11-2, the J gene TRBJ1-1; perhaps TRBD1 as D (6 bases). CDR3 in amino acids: CASSDPGGLANTEAFF. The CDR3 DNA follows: TGTGCCAGCAGCGACCCCGGGGGGCTGGCGAACACTGAAGCTTTCTTT.